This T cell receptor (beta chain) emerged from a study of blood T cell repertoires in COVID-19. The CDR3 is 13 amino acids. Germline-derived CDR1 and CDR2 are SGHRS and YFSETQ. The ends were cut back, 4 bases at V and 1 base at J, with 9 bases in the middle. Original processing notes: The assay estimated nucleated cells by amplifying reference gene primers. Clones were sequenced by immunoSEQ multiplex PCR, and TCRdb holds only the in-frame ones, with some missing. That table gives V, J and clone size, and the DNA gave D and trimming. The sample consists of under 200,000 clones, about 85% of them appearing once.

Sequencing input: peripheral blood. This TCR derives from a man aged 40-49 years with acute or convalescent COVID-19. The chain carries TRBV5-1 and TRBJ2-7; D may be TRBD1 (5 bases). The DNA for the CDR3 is TGCGCCAGCAGCCACGACAGTTCCTACGAGCAGTACTTC. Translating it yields CASSHDSSYEQYF.